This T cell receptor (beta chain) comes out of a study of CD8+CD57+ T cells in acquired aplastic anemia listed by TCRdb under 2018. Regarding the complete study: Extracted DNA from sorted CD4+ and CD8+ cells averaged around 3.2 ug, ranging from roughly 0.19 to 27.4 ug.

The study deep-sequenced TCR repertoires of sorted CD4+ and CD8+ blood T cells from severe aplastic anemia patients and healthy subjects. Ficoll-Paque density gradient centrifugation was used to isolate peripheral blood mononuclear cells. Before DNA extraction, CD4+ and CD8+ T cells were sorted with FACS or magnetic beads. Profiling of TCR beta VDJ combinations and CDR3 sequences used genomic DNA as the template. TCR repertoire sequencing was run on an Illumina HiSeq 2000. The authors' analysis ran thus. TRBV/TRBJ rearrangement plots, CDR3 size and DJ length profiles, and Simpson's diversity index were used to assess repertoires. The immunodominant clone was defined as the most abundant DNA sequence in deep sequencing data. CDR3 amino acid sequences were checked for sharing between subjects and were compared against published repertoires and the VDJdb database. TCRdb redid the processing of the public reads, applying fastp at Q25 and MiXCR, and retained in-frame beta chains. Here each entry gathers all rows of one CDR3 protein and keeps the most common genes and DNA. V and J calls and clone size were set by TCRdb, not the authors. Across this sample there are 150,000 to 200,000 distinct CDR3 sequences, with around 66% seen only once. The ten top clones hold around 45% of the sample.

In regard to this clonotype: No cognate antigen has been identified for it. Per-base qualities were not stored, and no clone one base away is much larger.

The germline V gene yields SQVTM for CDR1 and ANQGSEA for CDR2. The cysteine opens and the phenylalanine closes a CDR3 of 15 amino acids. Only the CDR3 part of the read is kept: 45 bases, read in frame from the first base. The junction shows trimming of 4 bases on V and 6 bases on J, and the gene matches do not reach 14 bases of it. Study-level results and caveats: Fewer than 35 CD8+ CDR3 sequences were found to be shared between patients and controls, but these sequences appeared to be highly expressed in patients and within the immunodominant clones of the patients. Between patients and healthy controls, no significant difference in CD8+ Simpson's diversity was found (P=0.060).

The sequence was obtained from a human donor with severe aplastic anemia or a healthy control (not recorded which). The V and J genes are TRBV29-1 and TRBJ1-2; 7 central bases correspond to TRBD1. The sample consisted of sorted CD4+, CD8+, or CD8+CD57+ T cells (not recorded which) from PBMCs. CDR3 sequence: CSVGYRQGIKNGYTF. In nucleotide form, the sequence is TGCAGCGTTGGCTACCGACAGGGAATTAAGAATGGCTACACCTTC.